The entry that follows covers one T cell receptor (beta chain) sequence. The repertoire was sequenced with immunoSEQ multiplex PCR; TCRdb's copy has only in-frame clones and lacks some. There are more than 35,000 clones in the sample; 88% occur only once, and 0.5% to 0.65% lies in the top ten. These data are taken from a study of T cell changes during pregnancy in multiple sclerosis. The sequence was obtained from a female donor with multiple sclerosis, enrolled in a pregnancy study. The sample here was CD4+ T cells from peripheral blood mononuclear cells, taken in the first trimester of pregnancy.

The CDR3 region is CSARIGYEQYF. CDR3 sequence (DNA): TGCAGTGCTAGGATCGGTTACGAGCAGTACTTC. The chain uses TRBV20-1 and TRBJ2-7; the D is unclear. Trimming took 3 bases from V and 4 from J, leaving 7 bases between them. The CDR3 covers 11 residues. The germline V gene encodes CDR1 DFQATT and CDR2 SNEGSKA (reference sequence).